This record concerns one T cell receptor (beta chain) sequence. The antigen is unknown. This entry is derived from a study of cytomegalovirus exposure and HLA in healthy donors. General study points: Most observed TCR sequences were rare, whereas some public TCRs were detected in many donors. Researchers reported that a few CMV-associated chains were confirmed in vitro as CMV antigen-specific.

The germline V gene encodes CDR1 SGHVS and CDR2 FNYEAQ. Trimming cost V 3 bases and J 3 bases; bases outside gene matches: 0. The CDR3 has 14 amino acids. The approximately 120-subject validation cohort, separate from the roughly 700-subject first cohort, included the donors. Repertoires were generated with immunoSEQ multiplex PCR, while TCRdb's copy carries only in-frame clones and drops some. The data contain about 280,000 clones, roughly 90% of them seen just once; the ten biggest clones take up about 0.9%. This chain connects TRBV7-6 to TRBJ1-4; 8 nucleotides agree with TRBD1. This sequence originates from a woman between 18 and 29 years old in good health and CMV-seronegative. Material: PBMCs. The CDR3 sequence: CASSLTGANEKLFF. The CDR3 region has the DNA TGTGCCAGCAGCTTGACAGGGGCTAATGAAAAACTGTTTTTT. The full variable domain, with the rest looked up from reference TRBV7-6 and TRBJ1-4, is GAGVSQSPRYKVTKRGQDVALRCDPISGHVSLYWYRQALGQGPEFLTYFNYEAQQDKSGLPNDRFSAERPEGSISTLTIQRTEQRDSAMYRCASSLTGANEKLFFGSGTQLSVL.